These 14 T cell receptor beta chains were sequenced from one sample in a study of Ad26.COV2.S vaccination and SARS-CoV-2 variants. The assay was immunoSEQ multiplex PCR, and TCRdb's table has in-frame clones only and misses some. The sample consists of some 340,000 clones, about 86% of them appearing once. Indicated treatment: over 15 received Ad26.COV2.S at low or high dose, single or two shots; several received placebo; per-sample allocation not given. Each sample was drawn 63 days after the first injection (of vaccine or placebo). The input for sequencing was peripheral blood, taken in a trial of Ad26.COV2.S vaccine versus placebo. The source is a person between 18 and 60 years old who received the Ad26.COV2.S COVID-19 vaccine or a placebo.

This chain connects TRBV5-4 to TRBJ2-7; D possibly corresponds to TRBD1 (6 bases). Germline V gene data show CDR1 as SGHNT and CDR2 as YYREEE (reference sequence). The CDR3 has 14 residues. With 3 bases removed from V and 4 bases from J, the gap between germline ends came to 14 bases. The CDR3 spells CASSYDRLAYEQYF. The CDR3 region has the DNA TGTGCCAGCAGCTATGACAGGTTAGCGTACGAGCAGTACTTC.

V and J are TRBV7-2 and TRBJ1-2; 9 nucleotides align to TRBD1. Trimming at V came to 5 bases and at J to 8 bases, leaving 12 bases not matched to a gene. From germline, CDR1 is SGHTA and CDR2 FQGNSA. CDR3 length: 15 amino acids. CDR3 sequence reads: CASSRRAGTGTGYTF. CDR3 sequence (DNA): TGTGCCAGCAGCAGAAGAGCCGGGACAGGGACCGGCTACACCTTC. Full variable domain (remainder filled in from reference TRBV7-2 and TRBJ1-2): GAGVSQSPSNKVTEKGKDVELRCDPISGHTALYWYRQSLGQGLEFLIYFQGNSAPDKSGLPSDRFSAERTGGSVSTLTIQRTQQEDSAVYLCASSRRAGTGTGYTFGSGTRLTVV.

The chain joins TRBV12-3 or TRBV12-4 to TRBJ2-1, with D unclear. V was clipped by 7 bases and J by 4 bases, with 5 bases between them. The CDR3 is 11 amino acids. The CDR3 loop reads CASTSYNEQFF. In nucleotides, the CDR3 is TGTGCCAGCACCTCTTACAATGAGCAGTTCTTC.

CDR3 coding DNA: TGTGCCAGCAGCTTCGGACAGGGCTCCTATAATTCACCCCTCCACTTT. Protein: CASSFGQGSYNSPLHF. V gene TRBV7-9 combines with J gene TRBJ1-6; 8 bases agree with TRBD1. This CDR3 is 16 amino acids long. The V gene's germline CDR1 is SEHNR and CDR2 FQNEAQ (reference sequence). Trimming at V came to 3 bases and at J to 0 bases, leaving 1 base not matched to a gene.

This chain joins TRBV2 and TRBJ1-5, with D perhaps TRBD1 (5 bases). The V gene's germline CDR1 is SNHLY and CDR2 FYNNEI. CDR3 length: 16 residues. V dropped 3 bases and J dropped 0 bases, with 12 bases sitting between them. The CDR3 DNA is TGTGCCAGCAGTGAGTGGCGGGGACTTAGCAATCAGCCCCAGCATTTT. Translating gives CASSEWRGLSNQPQHF.

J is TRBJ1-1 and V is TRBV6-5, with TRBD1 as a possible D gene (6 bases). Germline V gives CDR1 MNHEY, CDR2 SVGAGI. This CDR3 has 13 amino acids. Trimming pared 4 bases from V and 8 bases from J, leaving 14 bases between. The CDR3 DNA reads TGTGCCAGCAGTTCGAGGGACAAGGTGGAAGCTTTCTTT. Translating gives CASSSRDKVEAFF.

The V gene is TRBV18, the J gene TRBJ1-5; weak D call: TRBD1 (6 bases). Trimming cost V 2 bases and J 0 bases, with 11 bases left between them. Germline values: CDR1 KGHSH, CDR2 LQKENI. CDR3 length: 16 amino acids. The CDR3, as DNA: TGTGCCAGCTCACCAGGAGGGGGAAATAGCAATCAGCCCCAGCATTTT. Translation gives CASSPGGGNSNQPQHF.

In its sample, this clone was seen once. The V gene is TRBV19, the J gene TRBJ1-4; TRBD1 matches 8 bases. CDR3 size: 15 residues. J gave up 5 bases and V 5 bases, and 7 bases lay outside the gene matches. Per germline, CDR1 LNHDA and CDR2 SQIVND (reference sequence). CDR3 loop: CASSSRQGWNEKLFF. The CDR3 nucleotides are TGTGCCAGTAGTTCGAGACAGGGGTGGAATGAAAAACTGTTTTTT.

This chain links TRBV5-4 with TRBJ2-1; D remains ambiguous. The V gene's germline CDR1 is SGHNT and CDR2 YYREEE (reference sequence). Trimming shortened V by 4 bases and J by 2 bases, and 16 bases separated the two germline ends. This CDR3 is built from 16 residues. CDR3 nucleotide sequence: TGTGCCAGCAGCCTATCGGCTACGGTGCCCTACAATGAGCAGTTCTTC. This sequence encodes CASSLSATVPYNEQFF. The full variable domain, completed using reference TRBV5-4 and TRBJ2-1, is ETGVTQSPTHLIKTRGQQVTLRCSSQSGHNTVSWYQQALGQGPQFIFQYYREEENGRGNFPPRFSGLQFPNYSSELNVNALELDDSALYLCASSLSATVPYNEQFFGPGTRLTVL.

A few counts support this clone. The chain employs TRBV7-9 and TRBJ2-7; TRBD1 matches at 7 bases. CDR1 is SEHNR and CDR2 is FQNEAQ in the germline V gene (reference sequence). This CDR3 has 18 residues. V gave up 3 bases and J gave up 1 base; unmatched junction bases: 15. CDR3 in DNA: TGTGCCAGCAGCTTCCCCCGGGACAGTCCTGGAAGGTCCTACGAGCAGTACTTC. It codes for CASSFPRDSPGRSYEQYF.

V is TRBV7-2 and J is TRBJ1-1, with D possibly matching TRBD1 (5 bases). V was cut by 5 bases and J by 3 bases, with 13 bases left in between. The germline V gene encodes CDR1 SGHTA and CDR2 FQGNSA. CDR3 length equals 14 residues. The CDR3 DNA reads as TGTGCCAGCAGCCTCAGGACAAGTTACACTGAAGCTTTCTTT. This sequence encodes CASSLRTSYTEAFF.

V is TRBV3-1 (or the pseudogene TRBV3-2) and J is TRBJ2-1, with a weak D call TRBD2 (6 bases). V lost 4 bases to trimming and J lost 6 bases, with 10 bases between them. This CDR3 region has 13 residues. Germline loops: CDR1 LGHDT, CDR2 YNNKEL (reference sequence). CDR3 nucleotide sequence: TGTGCCAGCAGCCCGGGACTGTCCAATGAGCAGTTCTTC. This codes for CASSPGLSNEQFF.

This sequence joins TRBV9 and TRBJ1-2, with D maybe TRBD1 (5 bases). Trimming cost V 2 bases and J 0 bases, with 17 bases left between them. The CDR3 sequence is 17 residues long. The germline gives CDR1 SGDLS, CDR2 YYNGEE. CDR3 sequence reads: CASSVSPGTESNYGYTF. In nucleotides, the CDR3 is TGTGCCAGCAGCGTTTCCCCGGGGACGGAGTCTAACTATGGCTACACCTTC.

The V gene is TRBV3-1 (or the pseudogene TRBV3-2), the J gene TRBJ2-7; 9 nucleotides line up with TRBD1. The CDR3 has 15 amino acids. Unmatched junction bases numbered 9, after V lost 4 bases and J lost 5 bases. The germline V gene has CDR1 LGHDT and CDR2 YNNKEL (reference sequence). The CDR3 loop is CASSPRDRVVDEQYF. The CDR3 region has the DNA TGTGCCAGCAGCCCCCGGGACAGGGTAGTCGACGAGCAGTACTTC.